This entry lists 4 T cell receptor beta chains sequenced from one sample in a study of cytomegalovirus exposure and HLA in healthy donors. With 60 Vbeta and 13 Jbeta primers, the PCR was carried out. Profiling relied on immunoSEQ multiplex PCR, and the TCRdb table lists in-frame clones only, not all of them. This sample carries 90,000 to 150,000 clones, over 75% of them seen once, and the ten largest clones take about 3.7%. The sequenced sample consisted of PBMCs. Source of these receptors: a human donor in good health.

This chain links TRBV28 with TRBJ2-2; TRBD1 is a possible D gene (5 bases). The V end was cut by 3 bases, the J end by 10 bases, with 9 bases between. The CDR3 has 12 residues. CDR1 and CDR2 from the germline V gene are MDHEN and SYDVKM. The CDR3 DNA reads TGTGCCAGCAGTTTGCAGGGAAAGGAGCTGTTTTTT. Its translation: CASSLQGKELFF.

This clone showed up just a few times. The chain combines TRBV19 with TRBJ1-5; the match to TRBD1 covers 7 bases. The germline V gene has CDR1 LNHDA and CDR2 SQIVND (reference sequence). There are 14 residues in the CDR3. Trimming cost V 5 bases and J 7 bases; bases outside gene matches: 8. CDR3 nucleotides: TGTGCCAGTAGTCCTCGAGGGGGCGGCCAGCCCCAGCATTTT. Encoded protein: CASSPRGGGQPQHF. Full variable domain (missing parts from reference TRBV19 and TRBJ1-5): DGGITQSPKYLFRKEGQNVTLSCEQNLNHDAMYWYRQDPGQGLRLIYYSQIVNDFQKGDIAEGYSVSREKKESFPLTVTSAQKNPTAFYLCASSPRGGGQPQHFGDGTRLSIL.

The chain is built from TRBV6-1 and TRBJ2-7; 12 bases fit TRBD2. The V gene's germline CDR1 is MNHNS and CDR2 SASEGT. The CDR3 spans 18 residues. V lost 1 base to trimming and J lost 0 bases; unmatched junction nucleotides: 7. The CDR3: CASSEVVLAGGLSYEQYF. In DNA form, the CDR3 reads TGTGCCAGCAGTGAAGTAGTACTAGCGGGAGGCCTCTCCTACGAGCAGTACTTC.

The chain recombines TRBV19 with TRBJ2-7, with 14 bases that match TRBD2. CDR1 and CDR2 (germline): LNHDA, SQIVND (reference sequence). This CDR3 spans 16 amino acids. Trimming took 4 bases from V and 4 from J; bases not matched to a gene: 6. The CDR3 DNA is TGTGCCAGTAGTACGACTAGCGGGAGGGCCGGGTACGAGCAGTACTTC. Its protein product is CASSTTSGRAGYEQYF.